These T cell receptor beta chains were read from a single sample in a study of tumor-infiltrating lymphocytes in primary liver carcinoma. A single record per CDR3 protein comes from TCRdb applying MiXCR to the multiplex PCR reads. This table has some 64,000 distinct CDR3 sequences, approximately 74% appearing once. The sequencing sample was made of liver tumor tissue from sampling region 4. All receptors derive from a man aged 40-55 years with primary liver carcinoma and hepatitis B virus infection. CDR3s include the opening cysteine and the closing phenylalanine or tryptophan. D genes are given only for firm matches. Not every row has a clone size; where given, it reads once, few, many or a size class.

clone size | J gene | D gene | V gene | CDR3 protein | CDR3 DNA
few | TRBJ1-1 | - | TRBV30 | CAWRMNTEAFF | TGTGCCTGGAGGATGAACACTGAAGCTTTCTTT
medium-sized | TRBJ2-2 | TRBD2 | TRBV11-3 | CASSLDRGGRTYTGELFF | TGTGCCAGCAGCTTAGATCGAGGCGGGAGGACCTACACCGGGGAGCTGTTTTTT
- | TRBJ1-5 | - | TRBV12-3/TRBV12-4 | CASSLVNNQPQHF | TGTGCCAGCAGTTTAGTAAACAATCAGCCCCAGCATTTT
- | TRBJ1-5 | - | TRBV28 | CASCWLVGQPQHF | TGTGCCTCCTGTTGGCTGGTCGGTCAGCCCCAGCATTTT
- | TRBJ2-7 | - | TRBV6-2/TRBV6-3 | CASSYFGRVSVEQYF | TGTGCCAGCAGTTACTTCGGCAGGGTCTCGGTTGAGCAATACTTC
- | TRBJ2-2 | TRBD2 | TRBV29-1 | CSVGTSAANTSELFF | TGCAGCGTTGGGACTAGCGCGGCGAACACCTCGGAGTTGTTTTTT
few | TRBJ2-1 | TRBD2 | TRBV29-1 | CTFAMAGPGGQSF | TGCACCTTTGCCATGGCAGGCCCGGGGGGGCAGTCCTTC
- | TRBJ2-7 | TRBD1 | TRBV5-1 | CASSSGTGREQYF | TGCGCCAGCAGCTCCGGGACAGGGCGCGAACAGTACTTT
many | TRBJ2-7 | TRBD2 | TRBV30 | CAWRWSGSAYEQYF | TGTGCCTGGAGGTGGAGCGGGAGCGCGTACGAGCAGTACTTC
- | TRBJ2-1 | - | TRBV29-1 | CSVESCDERFF | TGCAGCGTTGAATCGTGTGACGAGCGGTTCTTC
once | TRBJ2-3 | - | TRBV29-1 | CSVGTEGRTETQYF | TGCAGCGTTGGAACAGAGGGGCGCACAGAAACGCAGTATTTT
many | TRBJ2-5 | TRBD2 | TRBV5-1 | CASSLSGGSMETQYF | TGCGCCAGCAGCTTGTCGGGCGGGAGCATGGAGACCCAGTACTTC
- | TRBJ2-5 | - | TRBV2 | CPSSAYKGSETQYF | TGTCCCAGCAGTGCTTATAAGGGGAGCGAGACCCAGTACTTC
- | TRBJ2-2 | - | TRBV14 | CASSHRKAGLTGELFF | TGTGCCAGCAGCCACAGAAAGGCGGGACTCACCGGGGAGCTATTTTTT
- | TRBJ1-6 | TRBD1 | TRBV5-1 | CASSLDPGQGNSPLHF | TGCGCCAGCAGCTTGGATCCGGGACAGGGGAATTCACCCCTCCACTTT
- | TRBJ1-6 | TRBD1 | TRBV5-1 | CASRAGQNATPLHF | TGCGCCAGTAGGGCGGGACAGAATGCAACACCCCTCCACTTT
- | TRBJ2-7 | - | TRBV4-2 | CAGSQDLEGAGEQYF | TGTGCCGGCAGCCAAGATTTAGAGGGAGCAGGGGAGCAGTACTTC
- | TRBJ2-1 | - | TRBV4-1 | CASSQLWGEPAYNEQFF | TGCGCCAGCAGCCAACTATGGGGCGAGCCGGCATACAATGAGCAATTCTTC
- | TRBJ2-1 | - | TRBV11-2 | CASSIELITGTNEQFF | TGTGCCAGCAGCATAGAGCTCATAACGGGAACGAATGAGCAGTTCTTC
- | TRBJ2-1 | TRBD1 | TRBV29-1 | CRVEGETGVHNEQFF | TGCAGAGTTGAAGGTGAGACAGGGGTCCACAATGAGCAGTTCTTC
- | TRBJ2-5 | - | TRBV6-5 | CASNYAGYGKETQYF | TGTGCCAGTAATTACGCGGGTTATGGTAAAGAGACCCAGTACTTC
- | TRBJ2-5 | - | TRBV12-3/TRBV12-4 | CACCLMVGGTQYF | TGTGCCTGCTGTTTAATGGTTGGGGGGACCCAGTACTTC
many | TRBJ2-7 | - | TRBV10-3 | CAISEGNLKDEQYF | TGTGCCATCAGTGAGGGGAATCTTAAGGATGAGCAGTACTTC
- | TRBJ2-5 | - | TRBV11-2 | CVSSLGALEGQEAQYF | TGTGTCAGCAGCTTAGGGGCTTTGGAAGGACAAGAGGCCCAATACTTC
- | TRBJ2-7 | TRBD2 | TRBV11-2 | CTTSASGRALEEQYF | TGTACCACCAGTGCTAGCGGGAGGGCCCTAGAAGAGCAGTACTTC
- | TRBJ1-5 | - | TRBV29-1 | CSVGGLRNQSQHF | TGCAGCGTTGGAGGGTTGAGGAATCAGTCCCAGCATTTT
many | TRBJ1-1 | - | TRBV7-8 | CANRDRGYRDTEASF | TGTGCCAACCGGGACCGAGGGTATCGGGACACTGAAGCTTCCTTT
- | TRBJ2-1 | - | TRBV6-1 | CASSEEARGYNERFF | TGTGCCAGCAGTGAAGAAGCGAGAGGATACAATGAGCGGTTCTTC
few | TRBJ2-3 | - | TRBV28 | CASRLREGLGTDTQYF | TGTGCCAGCAGGCTTCGTGAGGGCCTAGGCACAGATACGCAGTATTTT
- | TRBJ2-7 | - | TRBV29-1 | CSVRDFTMEQYF | TGCAGCGTACGAGACTTCACGATGGAGCAGTACTTC
- | TRBJ2-1 | TRBD2 | TRBV29-1 | CSGTSEQLYEQFF | TGCAGCGGGACTAGCGAGCAGCTCTATGAGCAGTTCTTC
- | TRBJ2-3 | - | TRBV29-1 | CSAGQGGDTPYF | TGCAGCGCCGGGCAGGGAGGCGATACGCCGTATTTT
- | TRBJ2-2 | - | TRBV6-5 | CATRMNTGELFF | TGTGCCACCCGGATGAACACAGGGGAGCTGTTTTTT
many | TRBJ1-6 | - | TRBV4-3 | CASSQDLQGQGSSYNSPLHF | TGCGCCAGCAGCCAAGATCTCCAAGGGCAGGGGTCGTCCTATAATTCACCCCTCCACTTT
- | TRBJ1-1 | - | TRBV6-1 | CASRIPGPRMGFF | TGTGCCAGTCGGATTCCGGGACCTCGAATGGGTTTCTTT
- | TRBJ2-7 | TRBD2 | TRBV7-9 | CASTLGMSGNSYEQYF | TGTGCCAGCACCTTAGGAATGAGCGGGAACTCCTACGAGCAGTACTTC
- | TRBJ2-7 | TRBD2 | TRBV4-2 | CASSRKPGLVGGPYEQYF | TGTGCCAGCAGTAGAAAACCGGGACTAGTGGGAGGGCCATACGAGCAGTACTTC
- | TRBJ1-6 | - | TRBV4-1 | CASSQAVGVGIYNSSLHF | TGCGCCAGCAGCCAAGCGGTTGGGGTGGGGATTTATAACTCATCCCTCCACTTT
- | TRBJ2-3 | - | TRBV6-5 | CASSSHLQGVTDTQYF | TGTGCCAGCAGTTCCCATTTACAGGGTGTGACAGATACGCAGTATTTT
- | TRBJ1-6 | - | TRBV5-4 | CASSSHPRPQNSPLDF | TGTGCCAGCAGCTCGCACCCCAGACCGCAGAATTCACCCCTCGACTTT
many | TRBJ2-5 | - | TRBV4-3 | CASSQGHGETQYF | TGCGCCAGCAGCCAAGGCCACGGAGAGACCCAGTACTTC
- | TRBJ2-7 | - | TRBV28 | CAGIRSWGSYEQYF | TGTGCCGGCATCCGGTCATGGGGCTCCTACGAGCAGTACTTC
- | TRBJ1-4 | - | TRBV11-2 | CASSSDGFTNEKPFF | TGTGCCAGCAGCTCAGACGGGTTCACTAATGAAAAACCGTTTTTT
- | TRBJ2-2 | - | TRBV6-5 | CASSYPPIGELLF | TGTGCCAGCAGTTATCCCCCAATCGGGGAGCTGTTATTT
- | TRBJ2-2 | - | TRBV6-5 | CASSHRPTGELFF | TGTGCCAGCAGTCATCGCCCAACCGGGGAGCTGTTTTTT
few | TRBJ2-1 | - | TRBV7-9 | CASSSERGEQLF | TGTGCCAGCAGCTCGGAGCGTGGTGAGCAGCTCTTC
- | TRBJ2-7 | TRBD1 | TRBV5-1 | CAGSLRDRGLYERYF | TGCGCCGGCAGCTTAAGGGACAGGGGGCTGTACGAGCGGTACTTC
- | TRBJ2-7 | - | TRBV11-2 | CANSLTDAAYKQYF | TGTGCCAACAGTTTAACGGACGCTGCCTACAAGCAGTACTTC
- | TRBJ1-5 | - | TRBV28 | CASTLRRLNQPQHF | TGTGCCAGCACACTCAGACGGTTAAATCAGCCCCAACATTTT
- | TRBJ2-7 | TRBD2 | TRBV10-3 | CAIRVSSGRKANEQYF | TGTGCCATCAGAGTTTCTAGCGGGAGGAAGGCCAACGAGCAGTACTTC
- | TRBJ2-7 | TRBD2 | TRBV5-6 | CAGSFMDSGTYEQYF | TGTGCCGGCAGCTTCATGGATAGCGGGACGTACGAGCAGTACTTC
- | TRBJ1-2 | TRBD1 | TRBV29-1 | CSVEGDSGNYGYAF | TGCAGCGTTGAAGGGGACAGTGGGAACTATGGCTACGCCTTC
many | TRBJ2-2 | - | TRBV11-2 | CASSTDSDTEELFF | TGTGCTAGCAGCACAGACTCGGACACCGAGGAGCTGTTTTTT